The present T cell receptor beta chain was sequenced within a study of blood T cell repertoires in COVID-19. Study-wide context: Italy, Spain and the United States were the sources of the convalescent and acute COVID-19 samples. PBMCs, B-cell-depleted T cells, or T cells were the source of the cDNA or gDNA that made up the material.

The ends were cut back, 3 bases at V and 1 base at J, with 12 bases in the middle. The CDR3 runs 15 residues. CDR1 and CDR2 from the germline V gene are SEHNR and FQNEAQ (reference sequence). Per the original methods: Reference gene primer amplification in the assay estimated nucleated cell counts. Produced via immunoSEQ multiplex PCR; TCRdb's table is partial and in-frame only. V and J calls and clone size are given by that table; D and trimming were obtained from the DNA. The data hold some 150,000 clones, with approximately 83% observed a single time. This receptor was taken from a woman in her sixties with COVID-19, enrolled during active disease. Sequencing was carried out using peripheral blood. V usage is TRBV7-9 and J usage is TRBJ1-1, with unresolved D. CDR3: CASSLGGQANTEAFF. CDR3 nucleotide sequence: TGTGCCAGCAGCTTGGGCGGGCAGGCGAACACTGAAGCTTTCTTT.